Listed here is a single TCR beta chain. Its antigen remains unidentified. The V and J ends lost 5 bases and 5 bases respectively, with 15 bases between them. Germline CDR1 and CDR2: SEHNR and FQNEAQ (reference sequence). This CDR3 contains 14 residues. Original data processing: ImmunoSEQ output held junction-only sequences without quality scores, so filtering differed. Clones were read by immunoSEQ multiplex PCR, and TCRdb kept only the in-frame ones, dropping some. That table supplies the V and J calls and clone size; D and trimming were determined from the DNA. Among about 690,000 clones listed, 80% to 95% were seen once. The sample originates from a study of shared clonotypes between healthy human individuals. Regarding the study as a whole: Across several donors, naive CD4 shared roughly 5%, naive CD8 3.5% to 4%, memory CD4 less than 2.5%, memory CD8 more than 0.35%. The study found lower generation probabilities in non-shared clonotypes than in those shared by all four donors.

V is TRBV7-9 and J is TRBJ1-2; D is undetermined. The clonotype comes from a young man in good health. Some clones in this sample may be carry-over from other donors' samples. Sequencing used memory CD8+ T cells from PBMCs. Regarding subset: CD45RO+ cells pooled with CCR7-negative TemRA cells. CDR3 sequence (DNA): TGTGCCAGCAGCGATAGGACCGACTCATATGGCTACACCTTC. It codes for CASSDRTDSYGYTF.